This TCR beta chain derives from a study of PD-L1 blockade in urothelial cancer. At the level of the study: In terms of prior chemotherapy, patients had received 0 to 3 regimens. Reported median T cell count for blood samples was roughly 140,000.

Assay: immunoSEQ multiplex PCR; the TCRdb copy retains only in-frame clones and omits some. In the table there are approximately 34,000 clones, around 84% of which are singletons. Looked up from germline, CDR1 is SGHNT and CDR2 is YYREEE (reference sequence). The CDR3 is made up of 14 amino acids. V lost 4 bases and J 4 bases, leaving 14 bases between the germline ends. The genes are TRBV5-4 and TRBJ1-2, with D maybe TRBD1 (6 bases). Material: PBMCs, obtained around atezolizumab (anti-PD-L1) treatment. The TCR originated in a man aged 55 to 70 with urothelial cancer. The CDR3 region is CASSGLQGIYGYTF. The CDR3 DNA reads as TGTGCCAGCAGCGGATTACAGGGCATCTATGGCTACACCTTC.